These T cell receptor beta chains were read from a single sample in a study of cytomegalovirus exposure and HLA in healthy donors. The table came from immunoSEQ multiplex PCR; TCRdb's copy has only in-frame clones and leaves some out. The sample features 31,000 or so clones, with around 4.7% in its top ten. The sequencing sample was made of PBMCs. Source of these receptors: a female donor in good health and CMV-seronegative. Both conserved end residues are trimmed from each CDR3.

v_call,j_call,cdr3_aa
TRBV5-1,TRBJ1-1,ASSRTGTTEAF
TRBV6-5,TRBJ2-7,ASSYSIRGGQY
TRBV27,TRBJ2-7,ASSLVGGPGEQY
TRBV4-1,TRBJ2-5,ASSQDITSGGWQTQY
TRBV14,TRBJ2-2,ASSHLGAQGTGELF
TRBV7-9,TRBJ2-6,ASSIGWDSLVSGANVLT
TRBV4-1,TRBJ2-5,ASSRGGLAANQETQY
TRBV6-4,TRBJ2-3,ASSEVAGADTQY
TRBV15,TRBJ2-7,ATSRDLADLSYEQY
TRBV18,TRBJ1-6,ASSPQGNNSPLH
TRBV5-3,TRBJ1-4,ARMGGANEKLF
TRBV2,TRBJ2-5,ASSLTGFRQETQY
TRBV11-2,TRBJ2-7,ASSDLAGGQYEQY
TRBV5-6,TRBJ2-3,ASSLAPVSTDTQY
TRBV7-2,TRBJ2-3,ASSPPGGARTQY
TRBV6-6,TRBJ1-2,ASSYEHGYT
TRBV28,-,ASSFSGTGGYEQY
TRBV28,TRBJ2-7,ASSLESYEQY
TRBV19,TRBJ2-2,ASSIRQAGELF
TRBV9,TRBJ2-1,ASSPGGAGHNEQF
TRBV6-6,TRBJ2-7,ASSFPQGYEQY
TRBV5-1,TRBJ1-4,ASSTQGGDNEKLF
TRBV7-8,TRBJ1-1,ASSFRGPRDTEAF
TRBV29-1,TRBJ1-2,SVELYRGGWDGYT
TRBV7-2,TRBJ2-5,ASSSGARGGNQETQY
TRBV19,TRBJ2-4,ASSMTRGNIQY
TRBV9,TRBJ1-1,ASSPLANTEAF
TRBV7-3,TRBJ2-3,ASSLRGTGDTQY
TRBV27,TRBJ1-1,ASRGQGRNTEAF
TRBV18,TRBJ2-7,ASSPGTLNYEQY
TRBV28,TRBJ1-1,ASRSWTALNTEAF
TRBV5-6,TRBJ2-1,ASSLGGTSGGEYYNEQF
TRBV19,TRBJ2-2,ASTPTTGELF
TRBV4-3,TRBJ1-6,ASSQDVQKNSPLH
TRBV2,TRBJ1-1,ASRIDRGVMHTEAF